This record covers a single T cell receptor (beta chain). The CDR3 is made up of 17 amino acids. Deletions cut 4 bases from V and 6 bases from J, with 24 bases between. Per the germline V gene, CDR1 is LGHNA and CDR2 is YSLEER. These data are taken from a study of CD8+ T cells in alopecia areata. Across the whole study: Severity was scored as percentage of affected scalp area in treated patients.

This sample's treatment: oral pan-JAK inhibitor, 5-10 mg twice daily. Specimens obtained from alopecia areata patients comprised lesional scalp punch biopsies and peripheral blood. cDNA prepared by RNA extraction and subsequent reverse transcription served as the template for sequencing. Generated by immunoSEQ multiplex PCR, the TCRdb table keeps only in-frame clones and is missing some. The repertoire has roughly 180,000 clones, 50% to 65% of them found once; the top ten carry 10% to 11%. The chain is built from TRBV4-3 and TRBJ1-2; D might be TRBD1 (6 bases). Material: CD8+ T cells sorted from blood, obtained at week 24, from a patient treated with tofacitinib. This clonotype originated in a human donor with alopecia areata. The CDR3 spells CASSPSWGRYRDDGYTF. CDR3 nucleotide sequence: TGCGCCAGCAGCCCATCCTGGGGTAGATACAGGGACGATGGCTACACCTTC.